This T cell receptor beta chain was captured in a study of cytomegalovirus exposure and HLA in healthy donors. Broader study findings: Immune exposure information available was restricted to CMV serostatus.

V gave up 1 base and J gave up 0 bases; unmatched junction bases: 2. The CDR3 loop spans 15 amino acids. Germline V gives CDR1 SGDLS, CDR2 YYNGEE. Use of 60 Vbeta and 13 Jbeta primers characterized the PCR. Libraries were prepared by immunoSEQ multiplex PCR; TCRdb keeps only in-frame clonotypes and omits some of them. Seen here are about 110,000 clones, about 80% observed once, and the top ten hold roughly 4.9%. This clone occurred a few times. What it binds is not known. The material sequenced was PBMCs. The TCR comes from a female donor in good health and CMV-seropositive. J is TRBJ1-2 and V is TRBV9; the match to TRBD1 covers 8 bases. The DNA for the CDR3 is TGTGCCAGCAGCGTACGGGACAGGTCTAACTATGGCTACACCTTC. The encoded protein is CASSVRDRSNYGYTF.